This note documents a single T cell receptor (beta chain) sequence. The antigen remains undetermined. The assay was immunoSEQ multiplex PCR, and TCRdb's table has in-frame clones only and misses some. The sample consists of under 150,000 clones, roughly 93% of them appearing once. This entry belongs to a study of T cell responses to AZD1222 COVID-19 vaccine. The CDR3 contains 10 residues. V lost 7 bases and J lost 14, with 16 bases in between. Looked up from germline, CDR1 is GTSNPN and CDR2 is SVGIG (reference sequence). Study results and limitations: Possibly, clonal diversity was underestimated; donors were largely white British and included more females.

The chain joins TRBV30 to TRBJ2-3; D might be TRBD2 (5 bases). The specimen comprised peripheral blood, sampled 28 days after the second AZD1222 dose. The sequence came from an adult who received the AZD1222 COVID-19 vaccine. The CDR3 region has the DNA TGTGCCTACGGACTCAGCGGCGCGTATTTT. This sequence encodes CAYGLSGAYF.